This is a list of T cell receptor beta chains from one sample in a study of CXCR3-negative and CXCR3-positive naive CD8 T cells. TCRdb re-called the 5' RACE reads; every CDR3 protein appears as one record, without DNA. With over 100,000 distinct CDR3 sequences in the sample, the ten largest clones hold approximately 0.29%. What was sequenced was naive CXCR3- CD8+ T cells from blood. All receptors derive from a human donor in good health. Some clones in this sample may be carry-over from other donors' samples. The CDR3 runs from the conserved cysteine through the conserved F or W.

cdr3_aa,v_call,j_call
CASSSPVPSSYNEQFF,TRBV7-6,TRBJ2-1
CASSLDTNLNYGYTF,TRBV5-1,TRBJ1-2
CASNKQGGSDTQYF,TRBV27,TRBJ2-3
CASSPGTGNYGYTF,TRBV4-3,TRBJ1-2
CASSLSTGNQPQHF,TRBV7-9,TRBJ1-5
CSGCDPGQGAGELFF,TRBV29-1,TRBJ2-2
CATSDLRRGANEQFF,TRBV24-1,TRBJ2-1
CSASVPREGLNEQFF,TRBV20-1,TRBJ2-1
CASSQEEWEGQYF,TRBV4-2,TRBJ2-7
CASSPLLAGATDTQYF,TRBV28,TRBJ2-3
CASSVDRVAGNTTYF,TRBV6-4,TRBJ1-3
CSVHANPANYGYTF,TRBV29-1,TRBJ1-2
CSAKREGRNEQFF,TRBV29-1,TRBJ2-1
CSVDWDRVPAQYF,TRBV29-1,TRBJ2-5
CASSPETGYSNQPQHF,TRBV12-3/TRBV12-4,TRBJ1-5
CATSREDSSYNEQFF,TRBV15,TRBJ2-1
CASSEAPDNYGYTF,TRBV2,TRBJ1-2
CASPLGQINYGYTF,TRBV21-1,TRBJ1-2
CASSFGTGVGYTF,TRBV28,TRBJ1-2
CASSPGVSGANVLTF,TRBV7-9,TRBJ2-6
CSARDRQGVTEAFF,TRBV20-1,TRBJ1-1
CASSSTTPGAYEQYF,TRBV5-1,TRBJ2-7